Listed below are T cell receptor beta chains from one sample, sequenced in a study of identical twins. TCRdb used MiXCR to reprocess the 5' RACE reads, holding one entry per CDR3 protein. The table records about 300,000 distinct CDR3 sequences, 9% to 15% of them present only once. The same sample was also used in a study of yellow fever vaccine responses in identical twins.

Sequenced material: CD8+ T cells sorted from blood. Source of these receptors: a woman aged 18 to 35 in good health. Both conserved end residues are part of each CDR3. Fields, in order: clone size, V gene, J gene, D gene, CDR3 DNA, CDR3 protein. A D gene is named only where the DNA matches it firmly. Clone size is shown for a subset of rows, as once, few, many or a class of expanded clone.

>-|TRBV6-1|TRBJ2-7|TRBD2
TGTGCCAGCAGTGGGACTAGCGGGAGCTCCTACGAGCAGTACTTC
CASSGTSGSSYEQYF
>-|TRBV9|TRBJ2-5|-
TGTGCCAGCAGCCTCACCTCTGGGAGCAGTAGGCAAGAGACCCAGTACTTC
CASSLTSGSSRQETQYF
>-|TRBV7-2|TRBJ2-2|-
TGTGCCAGCAGCCCGGGTCCGGACCCTGGCACCGGGGAGCTGTTTTTT
CASSPGPDPGTGELFF
>-|TRBV6-5|TRBJ2-1|-
TGTGCCAGCAGTTACTCAAGACTCAATGAGCAGTTCTTC
CASSYSRLNEQFF
>-|TRBV4-2|TRBJ2-2|TRBD2
TGTGCCAGCAGCCCAAAGACTAGCGGGGAAATCGGGGAGCTGTTTTTT
CASSPKTSGEIGELFF
>-|TRBV4-1|TRBJ2-1|-
TGCGCCAGCAGCCAAGGGTCTCAGAGGGAGCAGTTCTTC
CASSQGSQREQFF
>many|TRBV7-9|TRBJ2-1|-
TGTGCCAGCAGTCAAGGGGGTAGCGGCGGGGAGCAGTTCTTC
CASSQGGSGGEQFF
>-|TRBV19|TRBJ2-7|-
TGTGCCAGTAGTATCAGGGGCCGGACCTACGAGCAGTACTTC
CASSIRGRTYEQYF
>-|TRBV28|TRBJ2-1|-
TGTGCCAGCAGTTTAGGCACTTTCTCCTACAATGAGCAGTTCTTC
CASSLGTFSYNEQFF
>-|TRBV2|TRBJ2-1|-
TGTGCCAGCAGTGAATATGATCTCGGGGGTCGGTCCTACAATGAGCAGTTCTTC
CASSEYDLGGRSYNEQFF
>-|TRBV27|TRBJ2-3|-
TGTGCCAGCAGTTTATCGGCGGTGGCAGATACGCAGTATTTT
CASSLSAVADTQYF
>few|TRBV4-1|TRBJ1-1|-
TGCGCCAGCAGCGCCCGGGGGAACACTGAAGCTTTCTTT
CASSARGNTEAFF
>-|TRBV5-6|TRBJ2-1|TRBD2
TGTGCCAGCAGCTCGGGACTAGCGGGAGAGGAGGGATACAATGAGCAGTTCTTC
CASSSGLAGEEGYNEQFF
>-|TRBV13|TRBJ2-4|-
TGTGCCAGCAGCTTAGCCGCAGGGGGGGAAGGCCCTCAGTACTTC
CASSLAAGGEGPQYF
>many|TRBV3-1|TRBJ2-3|-
TGTGCCAGCAGCCAAGTGGTAGCGGTCACAGATACGCAGTATTTT
CASSQVVAVTDTQYF
>-|TRBV16|TRBJ2-7|TRBD1
TGTGCCAGCAGCCCTACAGGGGGTATCTACGAGCAGTACTTC
CASSPTGGIYEQYF
>-|TRBV3-1|TRBJ1-5|-
TGTGCCAGCAGCCATGGCACAGGGATGAAGGATCAGCCCCAGCATTTT
CASSHGTGMKDQPQHF
>-|TRBV9|TRBJ2-2|-
TGTGCCAGCAGCGTTGTGATCGGGGGGGAGCTGTTTTTT
CASSVVIGGELFF
>few|TRBV29-1|TRBJ2-1|-
TGCAGCGTTGGAAACTGGGGGGATGAGCAGTTCTTC
CSVGNWGDEQFF
>few|TRBV5-5|TRBJ1-1|-
TGTGCCAGCAGCTCGCTGAAGGAGAGAGTGAACACTGAAGCTTTCTTT
CASSSLKERVNTEAFF
>many|TRBV12-3/TRBV12-4|TRBJ2-2|-
TGTGCCAGCAGTTTTGTAGCCGGCGAGCTGTTTTTT
CASSFVAGELFF
>few|TRBV4-1|TRBJ2-7|-
TGCGCCAGCAGCCCCGGCCCGGGCACAACCTACGAGCAGTACTTC
CASSPGPGTTYEQYF